Sequencing of this TCR beta chain was carried out in a study of beta chain features in type 1 diabetes. Whole-study findings and limits: Insertions were fewer and deletions more numerous at VDJ junctions in type 1 diabetes patients. The influence of HLA type on TCRB rearrangement stayed undetermined. Shorter TCRB CDR3s, moderately but significantly so, marked every one of the four CD4+ subsets in Type 1 diabetes patients.

Germline V gene lookup returns CDR1 SGHDT and CDR2 YYEEEE. The CDR3 extends over 11 amino acids. Deletions cut 4 bases from V and 3 bases from J, with 3 bases between. Turning to this clone: Its antigen is unidentified.

The authors reverse transcribed all of the isolated RNA, so sequencing captured expressed TCRB transcripts. Profiling relied on immunoSEQ multiplex PCR, and the TCRdb table lists in-frame clones only, not all of them. Here the sample spans 93,000 or so clones, about 26% being singletons. Sequenced material: central memory CD4+ T cells from blood. The gene calls are TRBV5-6 and TRBJ2-3; D call uncertain. The clonotype comes from a young woman with type 1 diabetes. For the CDR3, the DNA is TGTGCCAGCAGCGCGACAGATACGCAGTATTTT. Protein: CASSATDTQYF.